The entry below describes one TCR beta chain. The antigen remains unidentified. At one of its ends the junction is not consistent with the germline gene, which may arise from a read error. The sample is drawn from a study of cytomegalovirus exposure and HLA in healthy donors. Study summary: A data release that came early held roughly 90 million unique TCRs from HLA-typed donors.

Overall study findings and caveats: A prior analysis recorded that most TCR beta V segments were productive about 87% or about 30% of the time. There were a few CMV-associated chains whose specificity for CMV antigens was confirmed in vitro. CMV serostatus was the sole immune exposure information available.

Both 60 Vbeta primers and 13 Jbeta primers went into the PCR. TCRdb's copy holds only in-frame clones and misses some; the assay was immunoSEQ multiplex PCR. Here the sample spans about 170,000 clones, roughly 80% being singletons. Germline values: CDR1 MGHDK, CDR2 SYGVNS. The CDR3 sequence is 16 residues long. The specimen was PBMCs. This clonotype was obtained from a female donor in good health and CMV-seronegative. The V gene is TRBV25-1, the J gene TRBJ2-6, with D possibly matching TRBD1 (8 bases). CDR3 loop: CASSDRQGSGANGLTF. The CDR3 DNA reads as TGTGCCAGCAGTGATCGACAGGGGAGCGGGGCCAACGGCCTGACTTTC.